One sample yielded the 27 T cell receptor beta chains listed below, sequenced in a study of shared clonotypes between healthy human individuals. Data came from immunoSEQ multiplex PCR; TCRdb stores just in-frame clones and leaves some out. The sample comprises approximately 2.3 million clones, over 85% of which are singletons, and under 0.45% rests with the top ten. The specimen was naive CD4+ T cells from PBMCs. Subset meaning: CD45RA+ positively selected. These receptors originate from a man between 18 and 29 years old in good health. Some clones in this sample may be carry-over from other donors' samples.

The V and J genes are TRBV18 and TRBJ2-1; 10 bases fit TRBD1. Germline V CDR1 and CDR2: KGHSH, LQKENI. CDR3 size: 16 residues. After removal of 6 bases from V and 10 bases from J, the junction contained 15 bases not matched to a gene. The CDR3 protein is CASSLLRDRGREEQFF. The CDR3, as DNA: TGTGCCAGCTCGCTCCTCCGGGACAGGGGACGAGAAGAGCAGTTCTTC.

The chain combines TRBV29-1 with TRBJ1-2; 8 nucleotides agree with TRBD1. The V and J ends lost 7 bases and 3 bases, in that order; junction bases with no gene match: 4. The CDR3 length is 12 residues. Germline CDR1 is SQVTM and CDR2 is ANQGSEA. The chain's CDR3 is CSATQGDYGYTF. DNA for the CDR3: TGCAGCGCCACACAGGGGGACTATGGCTACACCTTC.

This clone appeared once. In DNA form, the CDR3 reads TGTGCCAGCAGTTTAAGTAGGAACCCAACTAATGAAAAACTGTTTTTT. It is translated as CASSLSRNPTNEKLFF. V usage is TRBV7-2 and J usage is TRBJ1-4, with D unclear. Germline assignment: CDR1 SGHTA and CDR2 FQGNSA. The CDR3 runs to 16 residues. The V end lost 6 bases, the J end lost 0 bases, and 14 bases lay between the germline ends.

The V call is TRBV25-1, the J call TRBJ2-3; no clear D gene. This CDR3 comprises 14 residues. The ends were cut back, 4 bases at V and 6 bases at J, with 14 bases in the middle. In germline, CDR1 is MGHDK, CDR2 SYGVNS. Written as DNA, the CDR3 is TGTGCCAGCAGTGCTCCGCCCATAAGGGATACGCAGTATTTT. This sequence encodes CASSAPPIRDTQYF.

The genes are TRBV5-1 and TRBJ2-5; D uncertain. CDR1 is SGHRS, CDR2 YFSETQ, per germline. The CDR3 has 14 amino acids. The germline V and J ends were trimmed by 4 bases and 5 bases, with 15 bases remaining between them. The CDR3 here is CASSESGYLETQYF. CDR3 nucleotides: TGCGCCAGCAGCGAGAGTGGATATCTGGAGACCCAGTACTTC.

As to this clone: The sample holds other DNA sequences that translate to the same CDR3. This sequence joins TRBV30 and TRBJ2-5; D is ambiguous. V was clipped by 4 bases and J by 5 bases, with 8 bases between them. CDR1 and CDR2 from the germline V gene are GTSNPN and SVGIG (reference sequence). The CDR3 is 11 amino acids. As DNA, the CDR3 is TGTGCCTGGACTGGCCAGGAGACCCAGTACTTC. Protein: CAWTGQETQYF.

This chain connects TRBV28 to TRBJ2-7; TRBD2 might be the D (5 bases). The CDR3 spans 15 residues. The germline V and J ends were trimmed by 6 bases and 4 bases, with 19 bases remaining between them. The germline V gene has CDR1 MDHEN and CDR2 SYDVKM. The DNA of the CDR3 is TGTGCCAGCAGACCCCCGGGAAATTGGGTTTACGAGCAGTACTTC. Amino acid sequence: CASRPPGNWVYEQYF.

This chain connects TRBV5-1 to TRBJ2-7, with 9 bases lining up with TRBD1. The CDR3 is 14 residues long. V was clipped by 5 bases and J by 3 bases; unmatched bases: 6. Germline CDR1 reads SGHRS; CDR2 reads YFSETQ. CDR3 coding DNA: TGCGCCAGCAGTTCGGACAGGGGCCACTACGAGCAGTACTTC. Residues: CASSSDRGHYEQYF.

This chain uses TRBV2 with TRBJ2-5; TRBD2 aligns across 14 bases. The CDR3 is made up of 14 amino acids. The germline gives CDR1 SNHLY, CDR2 FYNNEI. The trim removed 4 bases at V and 5 bases at J, leaving 0 bases unmatched. The CDR3 reads CASSGTSGRETQYF. CDR3 DNA: TGTGCCAGCAGTGGGACTAGCGGGAGGGAGACCCAGTACTTC.

The V gene is TRBV30, the J gene TRBJ2-6, with a possible D match to TRBD1 (6 bases). Germline-derived CDR1 and CDR2 are GTSNPN and SVGIG (reference sequence). The germline V and J ends were trimmed by 5 bases and 0 bases, with 14 bases remaining between them. The CDR3 is made up of 16 amino acids. The CDR3 sequence is CAWDPGQNSGANVLTF. CDR3 DNA sequence: TGTGCCTGGGACCCGGGACAAAACTCTGGGGCCAACGTCCTGACTTTC.

Notes on this clone: An end of the junction does not agree with germline; a read error may underlie this. The V call is TRBV29-1, the J call TRBJ1-1; possibly TRBD1 for D (6 bases). CDR1 and CDR2 from the germline V gene are SQVTM and ANQGSEA. The CDR3 loop spans 12 amino acids. The CDR3 loop reads CSVRGGNAEAFF. CDR3 DNA: TGCAGCGTCAGAGGGGGGAACGCTGAAGCTTTCTTT.

The rearrangement uses TRBV29-1 and TRBJ2-7, with 8 bases matching TRBD2. With 4 bases clipped from V and 0 bases from J, the junction kept 8 bases outside the gene matches. The CDR3 runs to 15 residues. Germline loops: CDR1 SQVTM, CDR2 ANQGSEA. The CDR3 nucleotides are TGCAGCGTTGTTAGGGCCAGCGGGAGCTCCTACGAGCAGTACTTC. Amino acid sequence: CSVVRASGSSYEQYF.

V gene TRBV4-1 combines with J gene TRBJ2-7; 7 bases line up with TRBD2. Per the germline V gene, CDR1 is MGHRA and CDR2 is YSYEKL. V was clipped by 0 bases and J by 4 bases; unmatched bases: 12. The CDR3 contains 17 residues. Here the CDR3 DNA reads TGCGCCAGCAGCCAAGAATGGGGGGGAGGCGGCGTATACGAGCAGTACTTC. This sequence encodes CASSQEWGGGGVYEQYF.

This chain connects TRBV9 to TRBJ2-7; 8 bases match TRBD2. This CDR3 is 16 amino acids long. Looked up from germline, CDR1 is SGDLS and CDR2 is YYNGEE. V was pared by 4 bases and J by 2 bases, with 11 bases of the junction left unmatched. DNA for the CDR3: TGTGCCAGCAGCTCCCGTGGTAGCGGGGCTCCCTACGAGCAGTACTTC. Translated: CASSSRGSGAPYEQYF.

The rearrangement links TRBV5-1 to TRBJ2-3; no definite D call. Trimming pared 1 base from V and 2 bases from J, leaving 14 bases between. Germline V gene lookup returns CDR1 SGHRS and CDR2 YFSETQ. The CDR3 spans 16 residues. The CDR3 here is CASSLFGRSYTDTQYF. In DNA, the CDR3 is TGCGCCAGCAGCTTGTTCGGCAGAAGTTACACAGATACGCAGTATTTT.

The V gene is TRBV5-1, the J gene TRBJ2-2; D might be TRBD2 (5 bases). The ends were cut back, 0 bases at V and 7 bases at J, with 13 bases in the middle. Germline CDR1 reads SGHRS; CDR2 reads YFSETQ. The CDR3 has 15 amino acids. Here the CDR3 reads CASSLASPGVGELFF. The CDR3 DNA reads as TGCGCCAGCAGCTTGGCCTCTCCCGGGGTCGGGGAGCTGTTTTTT.

The V and J genes are TRBV5-1 and TRBJ2-5; D may match TRBD1 or TRBD2 (5 bases each). Deletions cut 3 bases from V and 4 bases from J, with 16 bases between. This CDR3 spans 15 amino acids. Germline CDR1 is SGHRS and CDR2 is YFSETQ. CDR3 amino acids: CASSSVGRVLETQYF. CDR3 bases: TGCGCCAGCAGCTCAGTGGGGCGGGTATTAGAGACCCAGTACTTC.

The CDR3 loop is CASSFESRRGNGAFF. Here the CDR3 DNA reads TGTGCCAGCAGCTTTGAGTCCCGCAGGGGAAACGGGGCTTTCTTT. The chain has TRBV5-4 and TRBJ1-1, with a possible D match to TRBD1 (6 bases). From germline, CDR1 is SGHNT and CDR2 YYREEE (reference sequence). Between the trimmed V and J ends, which lost 2 bases and 11 bases, there was a span of 22 bases. The CDR3 consists of 15 residues.

A remark on this clone: Other DNA sequences in this specimen translate into the identical CDR3. V usage is TRBV30 and J usage is TRBJ2-5; D gene uncertain. The CDR3 is made up of 10 amino acids. Trimming pared 2 bases from V and 5 bases from J, leaving 3 bases between. Per the germline V gene, CDR1 is GTSNPN and CDR2 is SVGIG (reference sequence). This CDR3 reads CAWSSETQYF. In DNA, the CDR3 is TGTGCCTGGAGTAGTGAGACCCAGTACTTC.

The chain employs TRBV30 and TRBJ1-6; 11 bases agree with TRBD1. Germline V CDR1 and CDR2: GTSNPN, SVGIG (reference sequence). V was clipped by 8 bases and J by 7 bases; unmatched bases: 7. CDR3 length: 14 residues. The CDR3 DNA reads TGTGCCCTTAGGACAGGGGGCATCAATTCACCCCTCCACTTT. Translation gives CALRTGGINSPLHF.

This clone was observed a single time. This sequence joins TRBV6-6 and TRBJ2-4; D gene ambiguous. V lost 5 bases and J 9 bases, leaving 11 bases between the germline ends. The CDR3 covers 12 residues. The germline V gene has CDR1 MNHNY and CDR2 SVGAGI (reference sequence). CDR3 bases: TGTGCCAGCAGTCAAGGAGCACGCATTCAGTACTTC. It is translated as CASSQGARIQYF.

This chain connects TRBV14 to TRBJ2-1, with D unclear. Germline CDR1 SGHDN, CDR2 FVKESK. CDR3 length: 13 residues. Trimming took 0 bases from V and 5 from J, leaving 5 bases between them. This chain's CDR3 is CASSQDTDNEQFF. The DNA for the CDR3 is TGTGCCAGCAGCCAAGATACGGACAATGAGCAGTTCTTC. Supplemented by reference TRBV14 and TRBJ2-1, the full variable domain reads EAGVTQFPSHSVIEKGQTVTLRCDPISGHDNLYWYRRVMGKEIKFLLHFVKESKQDESGMPNNRFLAERTGGTYSTLKVQPAELEDSGVYFCASSQDTDNEQFFGPGTRLTVL.

This chain joins TRBV28 and TRBJ2-7; D gene ambiguous. Per the germline V gene, CDR1 is MDHEN and CDR2 is SYDVKM. Trimming stripped 7 bases from V and 8 bases from J, with 12 bases between. There are 11 residues in the CDR3. For the CDR3, the DNA is TGTGCCAGCACAACCCAGCGAAAGCAGTACTTC. Amino acids: CASTTQRKQYF.

The sample holds a few counts of this clone. The V gene is TRBV7-3, the J gene TRBJ1-1; unclear D gene. CDR1 and CDR2 (germline): SGHTA, FQGTGA. This CDR3 has 14 residues. Trimming took 5 bases from V and 4 from J, leaving 14 bases between them. Here the CDR3 DNA reads TGTGCCAGCAGCCCCGGTTTGTTGCGCACTGAAGCTTTCTTT. This sequence encodes CASSPGLLRTEAFF.

A remark on this clone: Distinct nucleotide sequences in the sample also encode this CDR3. The rearrangement uses TRBV2 and TRBJ2-3; 7 nucleotides align to TRBD1. CDR3 size: 12 residues. Germline lookup yields CDR1 SNHLY and CDR2 FYNNEI. V shed 6 bases and J 5 bases; nucleotides not matched to a gene: 2. The DNA for the CDR3 is TGTGCCAGCAGAAACAGGGGAGATACGCAGTATTTT. The encoded protein is CASRNRGDTQYF.

As to this clone: A junction end diverges from the germline sequence, so it may reflect a read error. J is TRBJ1-5 and V is TRBV2; 9 bases match TRBD1. CDR3 length: 14 amino acids. CDR1 SNHLY and CDR2 FYNNEI come from the germline V gene. The CDR3 DNA follows: TGTGCCAGCAGGGAAGACAGGGGGTACCAGCCCCAGCATTTT. It codes for CASREDRGYQPQHF.

The chain uses TRBV6-5 and TRBJ1-2; maybe TRBD1 (6 bases). In germline, CDR1 is MNHEY, CDR2 SVGAGI. The V end lost 6 bases, the J end lost 8 bases, and 19 bases lay between the germline ends. CDR3 length: 14 residues. The CDR3 region is CASRMVLGAYGYTF. CDR3 in DNA: TGTGCCAGCAGGATGGTCTTGGGGGCTTACGGCTACACCTTC.